This T cell receptor (beta chain) was profiled in a study of blood T cell repertoires in COVID-19 (dated by TCRdb to the early 2020s). With regard to the full study: Collaborator samples came from the United States, Italy and Spain and covered acute and convalescent phases of COVID-19. The prospective study material was composed of cDNA or gDNA derived from T cells, B-cell-depleted T cells, or PBMCs. Subjects who had been exposed to COVID-19, were actively infected with it, or had recovered from it provided the deeply sampled blood TCRbeta repertoires that made up the dataset. A freely available public database, intended as a resource for researchers studying the immune response to SARS-CoV-2, is where the repertoires were released. The samples were drawn from two sources: the first 160 participants of the ongoing ImmuneRACE study, and approximately 1,300 subjects contributed by 6 global collaborators. The sample metadata nearly always contained a de-identified subject ID, COVID-19 status, age in years and sex. Where available, HLA class I and class II types were obtained from metadata supplied by the sample provider rather than from assay-based typing. The paper's findings and limits, for the study overall: The amount of clinical and demographic metadata varied by source and participant and was provided uncurated.

The CDR3 starts with the cysteine, ends with the phenylalanine, and has 13 residues. The only DNA kept is the CDR3, 39 bases in frame from the first base. Taken from the germline V gene, the CDR1 and CDR2 loops are MDHEN and SYDVKM. V trim: 6 bases; J trim: 2 bases; unmatched bases: 4. TCRbeta CDR3 regions were amplified from genomic DNA using the immunoSEQ Assay, a bias-controlled multiplex PCR. As for the original processing: Within the assay, amplification of reference gene primers was used to estimate how many nucleated cells each sample contained. Sequence reads were collapsed and filtered to measure the absolute abundance of every unique TCRbeta CDR3 rearrangement. For each sample, productive Simpson clonality was calculated as the square root of Simpson's diversity index over productive rearrangements. The table comes from immuneACCESS by way of TCRdb, which keeps in-frame sequences with V and J called. Part of the clones is missing from these tables; in studies checked, under half for an unresolved V gene and the rest for unknown reasons. The DNA gave D and trimming, while V, J and clone size come from that table. This sample gives tens of thousands of clones in total; around 90% of them show up just once. Of the sample, around 2.3% is held by the ten largest clones.

Note on this clone: The target of this receptor is not known. The sample holds no much larger clone one base away, and base qualities are not on file.

Each collaborating institution followed its own protocols to collect whole blood in K2EDTA tubes. For TCRbeta analysis, collaborators shipped samples as frozen whole blood, isolated PBMCs, or DNA extracted from either of those sample types. This sequence uses TRBV28 and TRBJ2-7, with 7 bases matching TRBD1. The clonotype was recovered from a human donor with active COVID-19. The donor label of this sample is uncertain. Sequenced material: peripheral blood. In nucleotide form, the sequence is TGTGCCAGCAGCAGGGACAGAGCCTACGAGCAGTACTTC. Protein translation: CASSRDRAYEQYF.